Each of the 18 T cell receptor beta chains below was sequenced from the same sample in a study of cytomegalovirus exposure and HLA in healthy donors. Use of 60 Vbeta and 13 Jbeta primers characterized the PCR. Clones were sequenced by immunoSEQ multiplex PCR, and TCRdb holds only the in-frame ones, with some missing. The profile shows tens of thousands of clones, 87% of them singletons. Sample: PBMCs. The receptor set was obtained from a woman between 35 and 50 years old in good health and CMV-seropositive.

The chain has TRBV25-1 and TRBJ2-7; D might be TRBD2 (6 bases). This CDR3 has 16 amino acids. The germline V gene has CDR1 MGHDK and CDR2 SYGVNS. Trimming took 3 bases from V and 4 from J, leaving 19 bases between them. Here the CDR3 DNA reads TGTGCCAGCAGTGAGACCCGGGGGAAGGGGCCTTACGAGCAGTACTTC. This gives the protein CASSETRGKGPYEQYF.

The CDR3 coding sequence is TGTGCCAGCAGCTTGCCAAGTGGGAGGTCCATTCAGTACTTC. This gives the protein CASSLPSGRSIQYF. This rearrangement joins TRBV5-5 to TRBJ2-4; maybe TRBD2 (6 bases). CDR3 length: 14 residues. Per germline, CDR1 SGHKS and CDR2 YYEKEE (reference sequence). Trimming removed 1 base at V and 9 bases at J, with 14 bases between.

This clone turned up a few times. J is TRBJ1-4 and V is TRBV20-1; D unclear. Germline V lookup: CDR1 DFQATT, CDR2 SNEGSKA (reference sequence). V was pared by 3 bases and J by 8 bases, with 7 bases between. The CDR3 runs to 11 residues. The CDR3 DNA sequence: TGCAGTGCTAGGAGAGGGGAAAAACTGTTTTTT. It is translated as CSARRGEKLFF.

The chain uses TRBV28 and TRBJ1-3; no clear D gene. Trimming took 7 bases from V and 3 from J, leaving 13 bases between them. Germline V gene lookup returns CDR1 MDHEN and CDR2 SYDVKM. The CDR3 consists of 14 residues. CDR3 DNA sequence: TGTGCCAGCACAGCCGGGTCGCTTGGAAACACCATATATTTT. Protein product: CASTAGSLGNTIYF.

This sequence joins TRBV7-9 and TRBJ2-5; 10 bases agree with TRBD2. The CDR3 length is 18 residues. V dropped 4 bases and J dropped 4; count of bases not matched to a gene: 15. Germline V gives CDR1 SEHNR, CDR2 FQNEAQ (reference sequence). The CDR3, as DNA: TGTGCCAGCAGCTCACCGACTAGCGGGTCCCGCGGTGTAGAGACCCAGTACTTC. This sequence encodes CASSSPTSGSRGVETQYF.

This clone was picked up a small number of times. The CDR3 coding sequence is TGCGCCAGCAGCCGGCTACAGGGGGCGCGGTCCCACAATGAGCAGTTCTTC. It is translated as CASSRLQGARSHNEQFF. This rearrangement joins TRBV5-1 to TRBJ2-1, with 9 positions matching TRBD1. Trimming took 4 bases from V and 5 from J; bases not matched to a gene: 13. CDR1 and CDR2 from the germline V gene are SGHRS and YFSETQ. This CDR3 has 17 residues.

The V call is TRBV5-1, the J call TRBJ2-1, with D possibly matching TRBD1 (6 bases). The CDR3 is made up of 13 amino acids. V shed 2 bases and J shed 6 bases, with 9 bases lying between them. Germline lookup yields CDR1 SGHRS and CDR2 YFSETQ. The CDR3 spells CASSFGQTNEQFF. CDR3 sequence (DNA): TGCGCCAGCAGCTTTGGACAGACCAATGAGCAGTTCTTC.

The J gene is TRBJ2-2, the V gene TRBV19; possibly TRBD1 for D (5 bases). The CDR3 is 15 amino acids. Germline lookup yields CDR1 LNHDA and CDR2 SQIVND (reference sequence). V shed 6 bases and J shed 1 base, with 12 bases lying between them. The CDR3 here is CASRPGLVNTGELFF. CDR3 nucleotides: TGTGCCAGTAGGCCAGGGTTAGTGAACACCGGGGAGCTGTTTTTT.

This clone has just a few counts. The V and J genes are TRBV7-6 and TRBJ1-5; TRBD1 agrees at 10 bases. Germline V CDR1 and CDR2: SGHVS, FNYEAQ. Trimming cost V 2 bases and J 4 bases; bases outside gene matches: 8. The CDR3 covers 17 residues. In DNA, the CDR3 is TGTGCCAGCAGCTTAACGGGACAGGGGTCCCGAAATCAGCCCCAGCATTTT. Residues: CASSLTGQGSRNQPQHF. Together with reference TRBV7-6 and TRBJ1-5, the CDR3 gives the full variable domain: GAGVSQSPRYKVTKRGQDVALRCDPISGHVSLYWYRQALGQGPEFLTYFNYEAQQDKSGLPNDRFSAERPEGSISTLTIQRTEQRDSAMYRCASSLTGQGSRNQPQHFGDGTRLSIL.

This clone was counted between two and nine times. The chain joins TRBV2 to TRBJ2-7; D unclear. Germline V lookup: CDR1 SNHLY, CDR2 FYNNEI. V lost 4 bases and J lost 7, with 8 bases in between. The length of the CDR3 is 11 residues. The CDR3 reads CASSVLREQYF. DNA of the CDR3: TGTGCCAGCAGTGTGTTGAGAGAGCAGTACTTC.

The rearrangement links TRBV27 to TRBJ2-7; D is possibly TRBD2 (5 bases). Germline loops: CDR1 MNHEY, CDR2 SMNVEV (reference sequence). Trimming cost V 0 bases and J 3 bases, with 9 bases left between them. The CDR3 contains 14 residues. The CDR3 here is CASSLSGIHYEQYF. In DNA form, the CDR3 reads TGTGCCAGCAGTTTATCCGGGATCCACTACGAGCAGTACTTC.

CDR3 residues: CASSRAGPRGNEQFF. CDR3 DNA: TGTGCCAGCAGTCGAGCGGGGCCCCGAGGGAATGAGCAGTTCTTC. The rearrangement joins TRBV2 to TRBJ2-1, with 7 bases aligning to TRBD2. From germline, CDR1 is SNHLY and CDR2 FYNNEI. V was pared by 5 bases and J by 7 bases, with 11 bases of the junction left unmatched. The CDR3 has 15 amino acids.

This chain uses TRBV18 with TRBJ2-7, with TRBD1 matching over 7 bases. Germline loops: CDR1 KGHSH, CDR2 LQKENI. The V segment lost 0 bases and the J segment 2 bases; nucleotides outside the gene matches: 4. CDR3 length: 15 amino acids. CDR3: CASSPPGTVTYEQYF. Here the CDR3 DNA reads TGTGCCAGCTCACCACCCGGGACAGTAACCTACGAGCAGTACTTC.

This clone was seen only once. This chain connects TRBV19 to TRBJ2-7; TRBD2 matches 13 bases. CDR1 is LNHDA, CDR2 SQIVND, per germline (reference sequence). With 4 bases clipped from V and 6 bases from J, the junction kept 9 bases outside the gene matches. The CDR3 is made up of 16 amino acids. CDR3 sequence reads: CASSSQTSGRTGEQYF. The CDR3 coding sequence is TGTGCCAGTAGTAGCCAGACTAGCGGGAGGACTGGCGAGCAGTACTTC.

The rearrangement uses TRBV27 and TRBJ2-3, with TRBD2 as a possible D gene (6 bases). The CDR3 totals 15 residues. V lost 4 bases, J lost 9 bases, and 20 bases lay in between. Germline CDR1 reads MNHEY; CDR2 reads SMNVEV (reference sequence). CDR3 nucleotide sequence: TGTGCCAGCAGTTCGACCTACTCCGTGGGAGGCACGCAGTATTTT. The encoded protein is CASSSTYSVGGTQYF.

CDR3 DNA: TGTGCCAGCAGTAAACCTTCGACAGGGTATGGCTACACCTTC. Translated, it gives CASSKPSTGYGYTF. This chain links TRBV28 with TRBJ1-2; 7 nucleotides line up with TRBD1. The V and J ends lost 5 bases and 5 bases, in that order; junction bases with no gene match: 8. Germline V gene sequence: CDR1 MDHEN, CDR2 SYDVKM. The CDR3 extends over 14 amino acids.

There are a few counts of this clone. The chain employs TRBV6-5 and TRBJ1-1; the D gene is possibly TRBD1 (6 bases). Germline V lookup: CDR1 MNHEY, CDR2 SVGAGI. Trimming left V 7 bases short and J 10 bases short, with 25 bases between. The CDR3 sequence is 15 residues long. The CDR3: CASTKIQGVLSVAFF. The CDR3 region has the DNA TGTGCCAGCACCAAAATACAGGGAGTGTTGTCGGTAGCTTTCTTT.

The V and J genes are TRBV28 and TRBJ1-5; 9 positions agree with TRBD1. The CDR3 spans 14 residues. Unmatched junction bases numbered 6, after V lost 5 bases and J lost 7 bases. The V gene's germline CDR1 is MDHEN and CDR2 SYDVKM. As DNA, the CDR3 is TGTGCCAGCAGTCTTGACAGGGGGGACCAGCCCCAGCATTTT. Protein: CASSLDRGDQPQHF.